The next 2 T cell receptor beta chains were all read from a single sample in a study of response to subunit inactivated influenza vaccine. TCRdb redid the calling of the RT-PCR reads with MiXCR, one entry per CDR3 protein. The sample holds fewer than 700,000 distinct CDR3 sequences, roughly 13% seen once. The sample was PBMCs from blood, taken roughly 6 weeks after vaccination. The receptors stem from a man over 45 who received an inactivated influenza vaccine.

This clonotype has a count of ten or more. This chain connects TRBV5-1 to TRBJ2-3, with no clear D. CDR3 length: 14 amino acids. Germline CDR1 and CDR2: SGHRS and YFSETQ. V lost 0 bases to trimming and J lost 2 bases, with 7 bases between them. DNA for the CDR3: TGCGCCAGCAGCTTGGGTCAGTACACAGATACGCAGTATTTT. Protein sequence: CASSLGQYTDTQYF.

This clonotype was detected only a few times. This chain uses TRBV20-1 with TRBJ1-1; D is perhaps TRBD1 (6 bases). CDR1 and CDR2 (germline): DFQATT, SNEGSKA (reference sequence). CDR3 length: 17 residues. V was cut by 0 bases and J by 2 bases, with 19 bases left in between. The CDR3 spells CSARDVLLGGFNTEAFF. The CDR3 DNA follows: TGCAGTGCTAGAGATGTCCTGCTAGGGGGATTCAACACTGAAGCTTTCTTT.